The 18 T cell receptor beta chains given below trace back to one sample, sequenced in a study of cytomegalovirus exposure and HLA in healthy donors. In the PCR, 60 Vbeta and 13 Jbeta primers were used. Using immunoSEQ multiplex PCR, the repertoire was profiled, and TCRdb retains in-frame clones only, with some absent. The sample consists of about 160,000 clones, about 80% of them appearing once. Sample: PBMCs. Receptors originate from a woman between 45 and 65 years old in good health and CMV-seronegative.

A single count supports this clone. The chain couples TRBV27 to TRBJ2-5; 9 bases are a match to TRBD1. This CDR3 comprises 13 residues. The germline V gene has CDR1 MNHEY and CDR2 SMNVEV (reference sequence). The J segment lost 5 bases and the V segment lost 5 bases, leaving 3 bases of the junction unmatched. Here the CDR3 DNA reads TGTGCCAGCAGTGGCGGACAGGGGGAGACCCAGTACTTC. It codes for CASSGGQGETQYF.

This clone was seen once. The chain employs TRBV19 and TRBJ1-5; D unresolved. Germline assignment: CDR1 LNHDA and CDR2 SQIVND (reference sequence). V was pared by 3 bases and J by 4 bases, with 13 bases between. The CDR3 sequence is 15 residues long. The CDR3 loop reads CASSIDLAENQPQHF. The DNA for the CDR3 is TGTGCCAGTAGTATTGATTTAGCGGAGAATCAGCCCCAGCATTTT.

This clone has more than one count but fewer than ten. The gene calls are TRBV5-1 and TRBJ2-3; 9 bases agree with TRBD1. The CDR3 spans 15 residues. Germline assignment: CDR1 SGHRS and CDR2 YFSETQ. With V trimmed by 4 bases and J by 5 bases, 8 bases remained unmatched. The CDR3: CASSQGQGTGDTQYF. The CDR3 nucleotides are TGCGCCAGCAGCCAAGGACAGGGGACGGGAGATACGCAGTATTTT. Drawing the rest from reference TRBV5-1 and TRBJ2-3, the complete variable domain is KAGVTQTPRYLIKTRGQQVTLSCSPISGHRSVSWYQQTPGQGLQFLFEYFSETQRNKGNFPGRFSGRQFSNSRSEMNVSTLELGDSALYLCASSQGQGTGDTQYFGPGTRLTVL.

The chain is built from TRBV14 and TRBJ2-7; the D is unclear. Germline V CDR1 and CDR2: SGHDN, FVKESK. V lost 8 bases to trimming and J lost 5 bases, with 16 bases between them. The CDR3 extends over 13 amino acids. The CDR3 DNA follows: TGTGCCAGCGGCCCCTTACTCCTCCACGAGCAGTACTTC. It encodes CASGPLLLHEQYF. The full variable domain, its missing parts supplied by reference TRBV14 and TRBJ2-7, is EAGVTQFPSHSVIEKGQTVTLRCDPISGHDNLYWYRRVMGKEIKFLLHFVKESKQDESGMPNNRFLAERTGGTYSTLKVQPAELEDSGVYFCASGPLLLHEQYFGPGTRLTVT.

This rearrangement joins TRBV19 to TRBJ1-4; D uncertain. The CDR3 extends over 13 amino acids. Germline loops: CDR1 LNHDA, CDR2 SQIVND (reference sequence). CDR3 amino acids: CASGERVNEKLFF. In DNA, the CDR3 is TGTGCTTCCGGGGAGCGGGTGAATGAAAAACTGTTTTTT.

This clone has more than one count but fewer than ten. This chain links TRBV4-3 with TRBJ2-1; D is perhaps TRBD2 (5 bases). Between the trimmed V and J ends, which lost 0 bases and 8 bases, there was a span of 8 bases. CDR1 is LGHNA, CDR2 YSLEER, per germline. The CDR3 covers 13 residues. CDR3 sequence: CASSQDWRDEQFF. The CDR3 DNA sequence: TGCGCCAGCAGCCAAGATTGGCGGGATGAGCAGTTCTTC.

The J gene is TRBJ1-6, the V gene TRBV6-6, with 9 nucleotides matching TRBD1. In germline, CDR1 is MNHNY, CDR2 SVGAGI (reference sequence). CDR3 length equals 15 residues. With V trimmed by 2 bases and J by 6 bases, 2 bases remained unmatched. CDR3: CASSYTGQGNSPLHF. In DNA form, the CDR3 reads TGTGCCAGCAGTTACACGGGACAGGGTAATTCACCCCTCCACTTT.

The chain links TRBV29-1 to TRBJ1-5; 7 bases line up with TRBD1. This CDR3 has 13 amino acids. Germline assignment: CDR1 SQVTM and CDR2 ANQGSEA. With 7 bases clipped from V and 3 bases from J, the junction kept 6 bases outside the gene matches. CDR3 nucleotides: TGCAGCGGCCTGACAGGGCCCAATCAGCCCCAGCATTTT. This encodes CSGLTGPNQPQHF.

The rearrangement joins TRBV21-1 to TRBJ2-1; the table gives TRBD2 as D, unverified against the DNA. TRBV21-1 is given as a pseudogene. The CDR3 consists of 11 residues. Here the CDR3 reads CASSKHPGEFF. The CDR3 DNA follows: TGTGCCAGCAGCAAACACCCGGGGGAGTTCTTC.

CDR3 sequence (DNA): TGTGCCAGCAGCGGATTCGCGGGAGACTATGGCTACACCTTC. Translated, it gives CASSGFAGDYGYTF. The chain combines TRBV9 with TRBJ1-2; D not certain. Germline-derived CDR1 and CDR2 are SGDLS and YYNGEE. The CDR3 extends over 14 amino acids. Deletions cut 3 bases from V and 3 bases from J, with 12 bases between. The variable domain in full, with the rest retrieved from reference TRBV9 and TRBJ1-2, is DSGVTQTPKHLITATGQRVTLRCSPRSGDLSVYWYQQSLDQGLQFLIQYYNGEERAKGNILERFSAQQFPDLHSELNLSSLELGDSALYFCASSGFAGDYGYTFGSGTRLTVV.

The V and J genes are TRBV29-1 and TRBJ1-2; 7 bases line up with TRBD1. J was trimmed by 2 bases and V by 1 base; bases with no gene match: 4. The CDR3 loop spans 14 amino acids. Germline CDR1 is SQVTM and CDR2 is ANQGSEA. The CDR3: CSVEVQGTNYGYTF. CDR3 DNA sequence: TGCAGCGTTGAAGTACAGGGGACCAACTATGGCTACACCTTC.

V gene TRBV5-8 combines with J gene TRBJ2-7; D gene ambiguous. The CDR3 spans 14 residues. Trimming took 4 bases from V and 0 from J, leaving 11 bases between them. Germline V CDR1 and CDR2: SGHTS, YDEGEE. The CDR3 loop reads CASSIGLRSYEQYF. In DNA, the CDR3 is TGTGCCAGCAGCATCGGGTTGCGCTCCTACGAGCAGTACTTC.

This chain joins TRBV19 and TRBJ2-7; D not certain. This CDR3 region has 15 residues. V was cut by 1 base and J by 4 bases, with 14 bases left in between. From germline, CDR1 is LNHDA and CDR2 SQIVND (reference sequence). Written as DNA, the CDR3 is TGTGCCAGTAGTATAGGGCGGCTTGGTTCTTACGAGCAGTACTTC. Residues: CASSIGRLGSYEQYF.

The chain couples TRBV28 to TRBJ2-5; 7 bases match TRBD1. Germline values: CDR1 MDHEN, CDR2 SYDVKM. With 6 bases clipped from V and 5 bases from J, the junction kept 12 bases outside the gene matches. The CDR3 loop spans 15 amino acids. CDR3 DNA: TGTGCCAGCAGACGAACAGGGGTTTCCCGGGAGACCCAGTACTTC. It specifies CASRRTGVSRETQYF.

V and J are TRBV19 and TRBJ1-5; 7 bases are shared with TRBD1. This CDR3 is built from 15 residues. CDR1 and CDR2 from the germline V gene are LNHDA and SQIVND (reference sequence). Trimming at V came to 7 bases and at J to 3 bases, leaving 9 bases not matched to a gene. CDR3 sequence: CASTTNRGANQPQHF. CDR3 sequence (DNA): TGTGCCAGTACGACGAACAGGGGCGCCAATCAGCCCCAGCATTTT.

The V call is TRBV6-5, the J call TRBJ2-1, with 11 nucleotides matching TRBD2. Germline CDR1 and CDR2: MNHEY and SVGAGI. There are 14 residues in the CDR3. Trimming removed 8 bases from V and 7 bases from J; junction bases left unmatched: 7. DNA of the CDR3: TGTGCCAGCCTTAGGGCTAGCGGGGGGAATGAGCAGTTCTTC. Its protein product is CASLRASGGNEQFF.

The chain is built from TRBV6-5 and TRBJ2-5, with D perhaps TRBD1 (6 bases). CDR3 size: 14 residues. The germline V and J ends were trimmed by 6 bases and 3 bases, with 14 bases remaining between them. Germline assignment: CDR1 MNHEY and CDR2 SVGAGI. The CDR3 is CASRTQGSKETQYF. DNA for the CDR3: TGTGCCAGCAGAACCCAGGGGTCCAAAGAGACCCAGTACTTC.

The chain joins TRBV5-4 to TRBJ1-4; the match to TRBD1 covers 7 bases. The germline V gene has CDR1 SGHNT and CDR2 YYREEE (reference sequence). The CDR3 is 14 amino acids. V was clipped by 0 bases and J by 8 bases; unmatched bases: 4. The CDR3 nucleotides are TGTGCCAGCAGCTTGGACAGGGGTAACGAAAAACTGTTTTTT. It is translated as CASSLDRGNEKLFF.